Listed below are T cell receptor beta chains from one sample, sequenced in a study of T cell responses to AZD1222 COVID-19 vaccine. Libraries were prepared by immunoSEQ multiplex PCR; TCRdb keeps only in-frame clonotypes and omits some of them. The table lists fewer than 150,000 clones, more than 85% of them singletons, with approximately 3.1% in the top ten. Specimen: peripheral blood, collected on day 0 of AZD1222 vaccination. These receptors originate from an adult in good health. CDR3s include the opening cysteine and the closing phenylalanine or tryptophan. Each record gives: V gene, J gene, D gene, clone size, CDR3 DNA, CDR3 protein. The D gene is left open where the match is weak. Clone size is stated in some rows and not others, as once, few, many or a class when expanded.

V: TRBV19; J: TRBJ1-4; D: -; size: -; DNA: TGTGCCAGTAGTAGTTCTGAACAGTGGAATGAAAAACTGTTTTTT; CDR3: CASSSSEQWNEKLFF
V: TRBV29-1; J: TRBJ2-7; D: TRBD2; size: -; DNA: TGCAGCGGGGGTAGCGGGAACTCCTACGAGCAGTACTTC; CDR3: CSGGSGNSYEQYF
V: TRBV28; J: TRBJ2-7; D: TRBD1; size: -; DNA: TGTGCCAGCAGGACTCCGGGACAGGGGGGGTACGAGCAGTACTTC; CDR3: CASRTPGQGGYEQYF
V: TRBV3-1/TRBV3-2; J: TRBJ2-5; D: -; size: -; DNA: TGTGCCAGCAGCCTCGGTAAGGGACTCCCGGAGACCCAGTACTTC; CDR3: CASSLGKGLPETQYF
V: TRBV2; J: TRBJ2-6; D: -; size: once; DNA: TGTGCCAGAACCCAGGGCAGGGTTACTGGGGCCAACGTCCTGACTTTC; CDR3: CARTQGRVTGANVLTF
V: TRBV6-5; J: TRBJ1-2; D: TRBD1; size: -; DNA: TGTGCCAGCAGCTGGGTAGGGACAGGGACTTTTGGCTACACCTTC; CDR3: CASSWVGTGTFGYTF
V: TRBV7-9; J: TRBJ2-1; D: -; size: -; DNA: TGTGCCAGCAGCTTAATTGAGATTAGTCGGGGAAATGAGCAGTTCTTC; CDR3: CASSLIEISRGNEQFF
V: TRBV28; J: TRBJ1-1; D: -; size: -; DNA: TGTGCCAGCAGTTTACGCTGGGGACTCCCTCAGGCTTTCTTT; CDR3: CASSLRWGLPQAFF
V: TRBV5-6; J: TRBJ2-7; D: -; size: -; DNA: TGTGCCAGCAGCTTGGCCGGCCAGGGCTACGAGCAGTACTTC; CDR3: CASSLAGQGYEQYF
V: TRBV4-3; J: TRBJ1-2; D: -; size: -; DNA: TGCGCCAGCAGCCTTACCACTTCAACATCGGGACAATGGGGCTACACCTTC; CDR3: CASSLTTSTSGQWGYTF
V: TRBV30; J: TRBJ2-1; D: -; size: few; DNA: TGTGCCTGGAGTGTACCCAATTCAAAAGGGTTCTTC; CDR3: CAWSVPNSKGFF
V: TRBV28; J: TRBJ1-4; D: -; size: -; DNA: TGTGCCAGCAGTTTAAGGCTCAATGAAAAACTGTTTTTT; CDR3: CASSLRLNEKLFF
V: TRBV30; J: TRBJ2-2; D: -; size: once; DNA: TGTGCCGGACACGACAAGGGAGGCACCGGGGAGCTGTTTTTT; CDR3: CAGHDKGGTGELFF
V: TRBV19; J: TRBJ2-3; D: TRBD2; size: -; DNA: TGTGCCAGTAGAGAGACTAGCGGGAGAACTGATACGCAGTATTTT; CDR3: CASRETSGRTDTQYF
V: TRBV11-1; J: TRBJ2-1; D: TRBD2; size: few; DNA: TGTGCCAGCAGCTTGGGACTAGCGAACAATGAGCAGTTCTTC; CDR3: CASSLGLANNEQFF
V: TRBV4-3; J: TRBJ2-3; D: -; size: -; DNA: TGCGCCAGCAGCCAAGATTCGGCGGATACGCAGTATTTT; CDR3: CASSQDSADTQYF
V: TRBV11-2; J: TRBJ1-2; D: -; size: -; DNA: TGTGCCAGCAGCTCCGGACACTCAGGCTACACCTTC; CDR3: CASSSGHSGYTF